This T cell receptor beta chain was captured by sequencing in a study of cytomegalovirus exposure and HLA in healthy donors. The PCR had 60 Vbeta and 13 Jbeta primers. The data were produced by immunoSEQ multiplex PCR, yet TCRdb's version contains in-frame clones alone and is incomplete. The repertoire holds approximately 170,000 clones, with around 85% as singletons. The CDR3 is 19 amino acids. J lost 4 bases, V lost 7 bases, and 22 bases had no gene match. Germline CDR1 MDHEN, CDR2 SYDVKM. V gene TRBV28 combines with J gene TRBJ2-1, with 7 bases lining up with TRBD1. Source material: PBMCs. The source is a man between 50 and 59 years old in good health and CMV-seropositive. Here the CDR3 DNA reads TGTGCCAGCACCTCCGAAGGGGGCAGATGGATCAAGGGGTACAATGAGCAGTTCTTC. Encoded protein: CASTSEGGRWIKGYNEQFF.